This is a list of T cell receptor beta chains from one sample in a study of OX40 agonist ivuxolimab in advanced cancers. Clones were read by immunoSEQ multiplex PCR, and TCRdb kept only the in-frame ones, dropping some. The sample lists 60,000 to 100,000 clones, around 94% occurring once. Sequencing was performed on CD4+ or CD8+ T cells sorted from blood, taken in a trial of the OX40 agonist ivuxolimab. The receptors derive from an adult with an advanced solid tumor such as melanoma, head and neck, liver or kidney cancer. Each CDR3 is given with its conserved first and last residue. The D gene is left open where the match is weak. Clone size is shown for a subset of rows, as once, few, many or a class of expanded clone.

CDR3,DNA,J,V,length,D,size
CASTPDREDEKLFF,TGTGCCAGCACCCCGGACAGGGAGGATGAAAAACTGTTTTTT,TRBJ1-4,TRBV6-5,14,TRBD1,-
CASSQDQGTWGNTIYF,TGCGCCAGCAGCCAAGATCAGGGGACGTGGGGAAACACCATATATTTT,TRBJ1-3,TRBV4-3,16,-,-
CAWSDQAGLYYGYTF,TGTGCCTGGAGTGATCAGGCAGGATTATACTATGGCTACACCTTC,TRBJ1-2,TRBV30,15,-,-
CASSAVTRGTDTQYF,TGTGCCAGCAGCGCCGTAACTAGGGGCACAGATACGCAGTATTTT,TRBJ2-3,TRBV27,15,-,once
CASSLILAGEDEQYF,TGTGCCAGCAGCTTGATATTAGCGGGAGAAGACGAGCAGTACTTC,TRBJ2-7,TRBV5-6,15,TRBD2,once
CASSLAGTSWHEQFF,TGCGCCAGCAGCTTAGCTGGGACTAGCTGGCATGAGCAGTTCTTC,TRBJ2-1,TRBV5-1,15,TRBD2,-
CASSHTTGSPTYEQYF,TGTGCCAGCAGCCACACCACAGGGAGCCCGACCTACGAGCAGTACTTC,TRBJ2-7,TRBV11-2,16,-,-
CASSWGPPSEQYF,TGTGCCAGCAGTTGGGGTCCCCCATCAGAGCAGTACTTC,TRBJ2-7,TRBV27,13,-,-
CASSFVPGQYEQYF,TGTGCCAGCAGCTTCGTCCCCGGTCAGTACGAGCAGTACTTC,TRBJ2-7,TRBV5-5,14,-,-
CASSFTPRQSYSNQPQHF,TGTGCCAGCAGTTTCACCCCCCGACAGTCTTATAGCAATCAGCCCCAGCATTTT,TRBJ1-5,TRBV28,18,-,-
CSVEVWQPKNNEQFF,TGCAGCGTTGAAGTGTGGCAGCCTAAAAACAATGAGCAGTTCTTC,TRBJ2-1,TRBV29-1,15,-,-
CATSGLSSYNEQFF,TGCGCCACTTCGGGACTCAGTTCGTACAATGAGCAGTTCTTC,TRBJ2-1,TRBV4-1,14,-,-
CASSPTEGTDTQYF,TGCGCCAGCAGCCCTACGGAAGGGACAGATACGCAGTATTTT,TRBJ2-3,TRBV4-3,14,-,-
CASSPDSAGELFF,TGTGCCAGCTCCCCCGATTCAGCCGGGGAGCTGTTTTTT,TRBJ2-2,TRBV18,13,-,-
CASSIIQGYGNQPQHF,TGTGCCAGCAGTATTATTCAGGGGTATGGCAATCAGCCCCAGCATTTT,TRBJ1-5,TRBV27,16,-,-
CASRAESGAYNEQFF,TGTGCCAGCAGAGCAGAGAGCGGGGCCTACAATGAGCAGTTCTTC,TRBJ2-1,TRBV6-5,15,TRBD2,-
CASSLRGAWNQPQHF,TGTGCCAGCAGTTTACGGGGGGCATGGAATCAGCCCCAGCATTTT,TRBJ1-5,TRBV27,15,-,-
CASSQEEPSSYNSPLHF,TGCGCCAGCAGCCAAGAGGAACCTAGCTCCTATAATTCACCCCTCCACTTT,TRBJ1-6,TRBV4-3,17,-,-
CASTTRVFSFNVDTEAFF,TGTGCCAGTACCACAAGGGTGTTCTCATTCAATGTGGACACTGAAGCTTTCTTT,TRBJ1-1,TRBV19,18,-,-
CASSPRLAENTGELFF,TGTGCCAGCAGCCCTAGACTAGCGGAGAACACCGGGGAGCTGTTTTTT,TRBJ2-2,TRBV5-4,16,TRBD2,-
CASSPSWGSYEQYF,TGTGCCAGCAGCCCCAGCTGGGGGTCCTACGAGCAGTACTTC,TRBJ2-7,TRBV5-4,14,-,-
CASSVDTTGETQYF,TGTGCCAGCAGCGTGGACACAACGGGGGAGACCCAGTACTTC,TRBJ2-5,TRBV9,14,-,-
CASSITAGGYDEQYF,TGTGCCAGCAGCATAACGGCAGGGGGGTACGACGAGCAGTACTTC,TRBJ2-7,TRBV7-3,15,-,-
CASSPYHNTEAFF,TGTGCCAGCAGCCCCTACCATAACACTGAAGCTTTCTTT,TRBJ1-1,TRBV9,13,-,-